A selection of T cell receptor beta chains follows, all from one sample in a study of CD8 T cells in Susac syndrome. One entry per CDR3 protein results from TCRdb running MiXCR on the immunoSEQ multiplex PCR reads. The sample yields about 120,000 distinct CDR3 sequences, 80% to 95% seen once. Sequences were obtained from CD4+ T cells from PBMCs. These receptors were obtained from a human donor in good health. CDR3s include the opening cysteine and the closing phenylalanine or tryptophan. The D gene is left open where the match is weak. Expanded clones are given a class, and other clones once, few, many or no size at all.

cdr3_nt cdr3_aa clone_size d_call j_call v_call
TGTGCCAGTAAAGGGCGGGGCGCCTACAATGAGCAGTTCTTC CASKGRGAYNEQFF - - TRBJ2-1 TRBV19
TGTGCCACCAGCAGAGATCGGGGGATCAATCAGCCCCAGCATTTT CATSRDRGINQPQHF - - TRBJ1-5 TRBV15
TGTGCCAGCAGCGTAGACCTTAGCGGGGGGGCGTTGGATACGCAGTATTTT CASSVDLSGGALDTQYF - TRBD2 TRBJ2-3 TRBV9
TGCGCCAGCAGCTCTGCGGGAGGAGATGAGACCCAGTACTTC CASSSAGGDETQYF - TRBD2 TRBJ2-5 TRBV5-1
TGTGCCAGTAGTATAGATCGCACAGATACGCAGTATTTT CASSIDRTDTQYF once - TRBJ2-3 TRBV19
TGTGCCATCAGTGATCCGAAAGAGACCCAGTACTTC CAISDPKETQYF - - TRBJ2-5 TRBV10-3
TGTGCCAGCAGCCTTACCTCAGGGGGCGCATACGGCTACACCTTC CASSLTSGGAYGYTF - TRBD1 TRBJ1-2 TRBV7-9
TGTGCCAGCAGCACCCGACAGGGAGGGCAAGAGACCCAGTACTTC CASSTRQGGQETQYF - - TRBJ2-5 TRBV9
TGTGCCAGCAGCCAAGCCCTAAGCTCCTACGAGCAGTACTTC CASSQALSSYEQYF once - TRBJ2-7 TRBV3-1
TGTGCCAGCAGCCCGGGTCAGGGGATCGGAAACACCATATATTTT CASSPGQGIGNTIYF - - TRBJ1-3 TRBV7-2
TGTGCCAGCAGCTTAAGGAGACAAGAGGCAGATACGCAGTATTTT CASSLRRQEADTQYF - - TRBJ2-3 TRBV11-1
TGCAGCCCTCGGAGGGGGATTGAAGCTTTCTTT CSPRRGIEAFF - - TRBJ1-1 TRBV20-1
TGCAGTGGTCCGCGGGCGGGCTATGGCTACACCTTC CSGPRAGYGYTF - - TRBJ1-2 TRBV20-1
TGTGCCAGCAGCGGGGGGGGGTCGGCCAAAAACATTCAGTACTTC CASSGGGSAKNIQYF - TRBD2 TRBJ2-4 TRBV5-6
TGCGCCAGCAGCCAAGATGGTGGGATTAATTCACCCCTCCACTTT CASSQDGGINSPLHF few - TRBJ1-6 TRBV4-1
TGTGCCAGCAGTTCCCATTGGGGAGGAAGGCAGCCCCAGCATTTT CASSSHWGGRQPQHF - - TRBJ1-5 TRBV6-8